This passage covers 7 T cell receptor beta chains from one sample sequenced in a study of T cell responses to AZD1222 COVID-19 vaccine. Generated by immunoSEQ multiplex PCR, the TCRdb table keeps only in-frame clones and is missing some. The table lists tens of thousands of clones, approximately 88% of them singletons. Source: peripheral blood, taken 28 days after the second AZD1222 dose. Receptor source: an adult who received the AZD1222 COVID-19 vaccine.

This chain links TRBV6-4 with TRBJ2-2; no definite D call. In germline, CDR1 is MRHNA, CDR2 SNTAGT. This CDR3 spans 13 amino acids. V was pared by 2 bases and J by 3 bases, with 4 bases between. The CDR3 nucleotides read TGTGCCAGCAGTGACGGCTACACCGGGGAGCTGTTTTTT. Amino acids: CASSDGYTGELFF.

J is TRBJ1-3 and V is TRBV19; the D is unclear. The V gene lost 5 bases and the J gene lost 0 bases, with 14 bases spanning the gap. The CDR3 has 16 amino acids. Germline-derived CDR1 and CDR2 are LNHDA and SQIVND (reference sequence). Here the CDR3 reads CASSEETSRSGNTIYF. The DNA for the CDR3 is TGTGCCAGTAGTGAGGAGACATCGCGCTCTGGAAACACCATATATTTT.

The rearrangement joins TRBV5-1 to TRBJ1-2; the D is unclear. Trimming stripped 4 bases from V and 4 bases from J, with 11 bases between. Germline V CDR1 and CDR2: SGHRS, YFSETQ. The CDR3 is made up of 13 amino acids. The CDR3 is CASSESLSYGYTF. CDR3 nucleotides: TGCGCCAGCAGCGAGAGTCTCAGCTATGGCTACACCTTC.

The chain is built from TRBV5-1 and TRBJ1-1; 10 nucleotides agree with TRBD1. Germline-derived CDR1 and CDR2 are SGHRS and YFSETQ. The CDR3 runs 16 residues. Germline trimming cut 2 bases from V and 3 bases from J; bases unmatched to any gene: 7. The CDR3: CASSFSGTGVDTEAFF. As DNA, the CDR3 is TGCGCCAGCAGCTTTTCGGGGACAGGGGTTGACACTGAAGCTTTCTTT.

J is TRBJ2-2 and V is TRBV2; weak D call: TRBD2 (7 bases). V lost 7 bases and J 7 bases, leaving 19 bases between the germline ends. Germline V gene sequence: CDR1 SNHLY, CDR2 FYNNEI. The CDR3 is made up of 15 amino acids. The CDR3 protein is CASKAGGRQVGELFF. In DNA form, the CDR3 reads TGTGCCAGCAAGGCCGGGGGGCGCCAGGTCGGGGAGCTGTTTTTT.

The CDR3: CASSRDPNTEAFF. CDR3 in DNA: TGCGCCAGCAGCAGGGACCCGAACACTGAAGCTTTCTTT. This chain connects TRBV5-1 to TRBJ1-1; D perhaps matches TRBD1 (5 bases). The CDR3 contains 13 residues. The germline V gene has CDR1 SGHRS and CDR2 YFSETQ. Trimming took off 4 bases at V and 1 base at J, with 8 bases between the two ends.

The CDR3 coding sequence is TGTGCCAGTAGTGTCTCCGGGTGGCGGGAGGCTGGTTACGAGCAGTACTTC. Encoded protein: CASSVSGWREAGYEQYF. J is TRBJ2-7 and V is TRBV19; TRBD2 matches at 8 bases. The CDR3 runs 17 residues. Germline trimming cut 5 bases from V and 4 bases from J; bases unmatched to any gene: 16. Germline V gene lookup returns CDR1 LNHDA and CDR2 SQIVND (reference sequence).